This T cell receptor (beta chain) was identified in a study of cytomegalovirus exposure and HLA in healthy donors. Across the whole study: Roughly 180 million T cells yielded more than 90 million unique TCR beta sequences, as an earlier analysis found.

PCR was performed using 60 Vbeta and 13 Jbeta primers. Original methodology: In a later analysis, some 80 million unique TCR beta chains included roughly 11 million shared by two or more donors. Profiled with immunoSEQ multiplex PCR; TCRdb holds only in-frame clones, not every one. From that table come the V and J calls and clone size; the DNA was used to work out D and trimming. The sample lists roughly 150,000 clones, about 84% occurring once. The count of this clone is one. V trimming: 6 bases; J trimming: 2 bases; junction bases outside the gene matches: 12. Germline CDR1 MDHEN, CDR2 SYDVKM. The CDR3 is 16 amino acids.

The receptor's source is a male donor in good health and CMV-seronegative. What was sequenced was PBMCs. This sequence joins TRBV28 and TRBJ2-7; 8 bases line up with TRBD1. The CDR3 loop is CASRATDRGQTYEQYF. The CDR3 DNA reads as TGTGCCAGCAGGGCTACAGACAGGGGACAAACCTACGAGCAGTACTTC. Supplemented by reference TRBV28 and TRBJ2-7, the full variable domain reads DVKVTQSSRYLVKRTGEKVFLECVQDMDHENMFWYRQDPGLGLRLIYFSYDVKMKEKGDIPEGYSVSREKKERFSLILESASTNQTSMYLCASRATDRGQTYEQYFGPGTRLTVT.